This T cell receptor beta chain was observed in a study of blood T cell repertoires in COVID-19. TCRdb's table, derived via immunoSEQ multiplex PCR, lists solely in-frame clones and lacks some. The profile shows some 160,000 clones, roughly 85% of them singletons. The sample taken for sequencing was PBMCs or T cells enriched from blood (not recorded which). The TCR originated in a woman in her sixties or seventies in a cohort exposed to, infected with or recovered from COVID-19 (not recorded which).

This CDR3 is CASSLDGGYTEAFF. The CDR3 nucleotides read TGTGCCAGCAGCTTGGATGGGGGGTACACTGAAGCTTTCTTT. The rearrangement uses TRBV5-5 and TRBJ1-1; TRBD1 might be the D (5 bases). Trimming cost V 0 bases and J 3 bases, with 9 bases left between them. The CDR3 has 14 residues. The germline CDR1 and CDR2 sequences are SGHKS and YYEKEE (reference sequence).